The rows below give T cell receptor beta chains drawn from one sample of a study of OX40 agonist ivuxolimab in advanced cancers. Data came from immunoSEQ multiplex PCR; TCRdb stores just in-frame clones and leaves some out. The profile shows tens of thousands of clones, around 83% of them singletons. The sequencing here drew on CD4+ or CD8+ T cells sorted from blood, taken in a trial of the OX40 agonist ivuxolimab. These TCRs come from an adult with an advanced solid tumor such as melanoma, head and neck, liver or kidney cancer. The CDR3 runs from the conserved cysteine through the conserved F or W.

CDR3aa	j_gene	v_gene
CAWSANGARYEQYF	TRBJ2-7	TRBV30
CATSREGVEKLFF	TRBJ1-4	TRBV15
CASREPGGASAGKLFF	TRBJ1-4	TRBV2
CASSLGTTYGYTF	TRBJ1-2	TRBV7-9
CASSPTNGAGYTF	TRBJ1-2	TRBV7-3
CASSLTGGKGNEQFF	TRBJ2-1	TRBV11-3
CASSAARGRNSPLHF	TRBJ1-6	TRBV9
CASSFVGGSGNQPQHF	TRBJ1-5	TRBV7-8
CASSPGTSTTTIYF	TRBJ1-3	TRBV7-7
CASSSDRNTEAFF	TRBJ1-1	TRBV7-6
CASSLIAGAGANVLTF	TRBJ2-6	TRBV11-2
CASSETNTEAFF	TRBJ1-1	TRBV6-1
CASSLGTTNYGYTF	TRBJ1-2	TRBV5-1
CASRGTGTAEAFF	TRBJ1-1	TRBV6-5
CSVGQGREYGYTF	TRBJ1-2	TRBV29-1
CASSPPGQGIHEQYF	TRBJ2-7	TRBV7-9
CASSPGGAGPTDTQYF	TRBJ2-3	TRBV5-1
CASSQDIEGSPLHF	TRBJ1-6	TRBV4-1
CASSRRGGYADTQYF	TRBJ2-3	TRBV14
CASSSGTSGMIYEQYF	TRBJ2-7	TRBV7-8
CASSQGKGRGRDTEAFF	TRBJ1-1	TRBV4-2
CASAQDRSHGKLFF	TRBJ1-4	TRBV7-2
CASSITSGTDTQYF	TRBJ2-3	TRBV5-1
CASISWGQGARGYTF	TRBJ1-2	TRBV28